The entry below gives a single TCR beta chain sequence along with its context. The sample comes from a study of blood T cell repertoires in COVID-19. About the research overall: Both acute and convalescent COVID-19 samples were obtained from the United States, Italy and Spain. From T cells, B-cell-depleted T cells, or PBMCs came the material, which was cDNA or gDNA.

Per the study methods: It was from reference gene primer amplification that nucleated cell counts were estimated. Data came from immunoSEQ multiplex PCR; TCRdb stores just in-frame clones and leaves some out. V and J calls and clone size are given by that table; D and trimming were obtained from the DNA. The repertoire consists of a few hundred thousand clones, with over 75% occurring once and the leading ten covering about 1.9%. What was sequenced was peripheral blood. This TCR derives from a young man who had recovered from COVID-19.

This CDR3 is CASIRQSLNEQFF. The CDR3 DNA sequence: TGTGCCAGCATCCGACAGTCTCTCAATGAGCAGTTCTTC. The chain uses TRBV5-8 and TRBJ2-1, with a possible D match to TRBD1 (5 bases). The V end lost 6 bases, the J end lost 6 bases, and 13 bases lay between the germline ends. There are 13 residues in the CDR3. CDR1 is SGHTS and CDR2 is YDEGEE in the germline V gene.